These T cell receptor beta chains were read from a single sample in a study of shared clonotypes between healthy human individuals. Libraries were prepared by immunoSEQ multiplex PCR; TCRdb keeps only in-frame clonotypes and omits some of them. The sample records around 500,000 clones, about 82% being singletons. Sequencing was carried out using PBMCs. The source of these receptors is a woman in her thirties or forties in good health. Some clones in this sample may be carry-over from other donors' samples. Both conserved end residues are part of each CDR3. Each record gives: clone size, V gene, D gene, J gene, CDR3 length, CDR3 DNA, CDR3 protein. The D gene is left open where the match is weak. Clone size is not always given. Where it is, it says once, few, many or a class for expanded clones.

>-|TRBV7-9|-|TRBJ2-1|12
TGTGCCAGCAGCCTTCCCTCGGGTGAGCAGTTCTTC
CASSLPSGEQFF
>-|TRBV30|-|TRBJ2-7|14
TGTGCCTGGAGTGTAATAGGTGGTTTCTACGAGCAGTACTTC
CAWSVIGGFYEQYF
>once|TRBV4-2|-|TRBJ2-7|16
TGTGCCAGCAGCCAAGGGGGCGAGAGGGGATCCTACGAGCAGTACTTC
CASSQGGERGSYEQYF
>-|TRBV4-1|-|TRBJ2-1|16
TGCGCCAGCAGCCAAGGGTGGGAGGCGGCTGCCAATGAGCAGTTCTTC
CASSQGWEAAANEQFF
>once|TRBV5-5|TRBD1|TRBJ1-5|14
TGTGCCAGCAGCTTGGGACAGGGTGGTCAGCCCCAGCATTTT
CASSLGQGGQPQHF
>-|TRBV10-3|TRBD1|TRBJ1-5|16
TGTGCCATCAGTGAGTCAGGTGGACAGGGCAATCAGCCCCAGCATTTT
CAISESGGQGNQPQHF
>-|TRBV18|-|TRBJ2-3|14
TGTGCCAGCTCTTCGCAGGGCAGCACAGATACGCAGTATTTT
CASSSQGSTDTQYF
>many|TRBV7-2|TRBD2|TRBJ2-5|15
TGTGCCAGCAGCCCCCGGACTAGCTCTGGTGGGACCCAGTACTTC
CASSPRTSSGGTQYF
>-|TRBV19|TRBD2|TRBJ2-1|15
TGTGCCAGTAGTATGGGGACTAGCGCCAACAATGAGCAGTTCTTC
CASSMGTSANNEQFF
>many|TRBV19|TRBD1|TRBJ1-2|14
TGTGCCAGCGGGGACAGGGGTTTTTCCTATGGCTACACCTTC
CASGDRGFSYGYTF
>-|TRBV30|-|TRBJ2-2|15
TGTGCCTGGAGTCTCGGGAGTTGGGACACCGGGGAGCTGTTTTTT
CAWSLGSWDTGELFF
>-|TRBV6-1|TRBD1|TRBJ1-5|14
TGTGCCAGCCGGTTCACAGGGGGCAATCAGCCCCAGCATTTT
CASRFTGGNQPQHF
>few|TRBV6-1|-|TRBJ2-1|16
TGTGCCAGCAGTGGAACTCAGACAGGAACCACAATGAAGCAGTTCTTC
CASSGTQTGTTMKQFF
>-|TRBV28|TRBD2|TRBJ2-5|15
TGTGCCAGCAGTCTCCAGCTAGCGGGAGTAGAGACCCAGTACTTC
CASSLQLAGVETQYF
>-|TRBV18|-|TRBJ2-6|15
TGTGCCAGCGCCCAGGCCAGCTCTGGGGCCAACGTCCTGACTTTC
CASAQASSGANVLTF
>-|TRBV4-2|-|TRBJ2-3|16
TGTGCCAGCAGCTCATCCCCCGGGGGTTTCACAGATACGCAGTATTTT
CASSSSPGGFTDTQYF
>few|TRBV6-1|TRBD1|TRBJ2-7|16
TGTGCCAGCAGTGCCCGACAGGGGATCTTGTCCTACGAGCAGTACTTC
CASSARQGILSYEQYF
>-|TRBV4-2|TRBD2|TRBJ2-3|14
TGTGCCAGCAGCCGGGGGGGTGGTGCAGATACGCAGTATTTT
CASSRGGGADTQYF
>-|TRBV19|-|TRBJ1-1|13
TGTGCCAGCCAAGGAATCCGGGACACTGAAGCTTTCTTT
CASQGIRDTEAFF
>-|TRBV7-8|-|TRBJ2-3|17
TGTGCCAGCAGCTTTGTATCTGCGTTTAGCGGCACAGATACGCAGTATTTT
CASSFVSAFSGTDTQYF
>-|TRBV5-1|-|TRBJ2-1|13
TGCGCCAGCAGCTTTGGCGGGAACAATGAGCAGTTCTTC
CASSFGGNNEQFF
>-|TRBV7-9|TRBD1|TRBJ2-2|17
TGTGCCAGCAGCTCGATTGGACAGGGGGCGCGGACCGGGGAGCTGTTTTTT
CASSSIGQGARTGELFF
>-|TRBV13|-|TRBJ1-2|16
TGTGCCAGCAGCGCCAGCCGGGCAGGCCTCCGGGGTGGCTACACCTTC
CASSASRAGLRGGYTF
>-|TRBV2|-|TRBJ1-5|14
TGTGCCAGCAGTGAGGACGGGTATGGTCAGCCCCAGCATTTT
CASSEDGYGQPQHF
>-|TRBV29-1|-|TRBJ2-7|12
TGCAGCGTATCGGGCCCTTCCTACGAGCAGTACTTC
CSVSGPSYEQYF
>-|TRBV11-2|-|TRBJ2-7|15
TGTGCCAGCAGCTTAGGTCGTACCCCGTCGCCCGAGCAGTACTTC
CASSLGRTPSPEQYF
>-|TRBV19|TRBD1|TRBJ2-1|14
TGTGCCAGTAGTAGACAGGGGAGAGGGAATGAGCAGTTCTTC
CASSRQGRGNEQFF
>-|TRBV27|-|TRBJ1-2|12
TGTGCCAGCAAGGGGGGTGGCTATGGCTACACCTTC
CASKGGGYGYTF
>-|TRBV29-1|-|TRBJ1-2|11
TGCAGCGTTGGGGCAGGGGATGGCTACACCTTC
CSVGAGDGYTF
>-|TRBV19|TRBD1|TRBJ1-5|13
TGTGCCACCTCCGACAGGGTCGGTCGGCCCCAGCATTTT
CATSDRVGRPQHF
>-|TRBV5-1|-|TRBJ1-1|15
TGCGCCAGCAGTTTGACGGACGGACGGAACACTGAAGCTTTCTTT
CASSLTDGRNTEAFF
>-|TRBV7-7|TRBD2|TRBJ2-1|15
TGTGCCAGCAGCCCCACTAGCGATTCCTACAATGAGCAGTTCTTC
CASSPTSDSYNEQFF
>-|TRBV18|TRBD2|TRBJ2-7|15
TGTGCCAGCTCACCCCTGGCTAGCGGGGCCTACGAGCAGTACTTC
CASSPLASGAYEQYF
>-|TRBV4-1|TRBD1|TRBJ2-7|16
TGCGCCAGCAGCCAAGAGGGCCTCGGGACAGCATACGAGCAGTACTTC
CASSQEGLGTAYEQYF
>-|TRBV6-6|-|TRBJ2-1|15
TGTGCCAGCAGTTACTCGAAGGGCAGGGGGGAAGAGCAGTTCTTC
CASSYSKGRGEEQFF
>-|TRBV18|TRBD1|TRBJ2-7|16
TGTGCCAGCTCACCAAATGGACAGGGGGTTTTGGGAGAGCAGTACTTC
CASSPNGQGVLGEQYF
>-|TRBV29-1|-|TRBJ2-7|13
TGCAGCGTTGAAGAAGGGATGAAGTACGAGCAGTACTTC
CSVEEGMKYEQYF
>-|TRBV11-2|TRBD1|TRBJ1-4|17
TGTGCCAGCAGCTCTCCCCGGGGGGCAGGGGGTAACGAAAAACTGTTTTTT
CASSSPRGAGGNEKLFF
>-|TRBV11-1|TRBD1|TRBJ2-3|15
TGTGCCAGCAGCTTAAACAGGGGAAGCACAGATACGCAGTATTTT
CASSLNRGSTDTQYF
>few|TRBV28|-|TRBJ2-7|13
TGTGCCAGCAGGGTAGCGGTCTCCTACGAGCAGTACTTC
CASRVAVSYEQYF